These 26 T cell receptor beta chains came from one sample sequenced in a study of cytomegalovirus exposure and HLA in healthy donors. Sequencing used immunoSEQ multiplex PCR; TCRdb keeps in-frame clones, though not all of them. In the table there are fewer than 120,000 clones, approximately 90% of which are singletons. Sample: PBMCs. The receptors derive from a woman aged 18-30 years in good health and CMV-seronegative.

In this sample, this clone turned up many times. The chain links TRBV6-4 to TRBJ2-5; TRBD2 aligns across 10 bases. V lost 8 bases, J lost 2 bases, and 8 bases stayed unmatched. This CDR3 comprises 15 residues. Germline V CDR1 and CDR2: MRHNA, SNTAGT. This CDR3 is CASAALAGKQETQYF. CDR3 bases: TGTGCCAGCGCGGCACTAGCGGGGAAACAAGAGACCCAGTACTTC.

CDR3 loop: CASRRGTGGGYTF. CDR3 bases: TGTGCCAGCAGACGAGGGACAGGGGGAGGCTACACCTTC. The gene calls are TRBV5-5 and TRBJ1-2; TRBD1 matches 11 bases. Germline CDR1 is SGHKS and CDR2 is YYEKEE (reference sequence). This CDR3 comprises 13 residues. V was clipped by 5 bases and J by 8 bases; unmatched bases: 5.

The chain carries TRBV29-1 and TRBJ2-1; 8 nucleotides agree with TRBD2. The CDR3 spans 14 residues. V lost 5 bases to trimming and J lost 10 bases; unmatched junction nucleotides: 13. In germline, CDR1 is SQVTM, CDR2 ANQGSEA. The CDR3 sequence: CSVSPAGVGGEQFF. The CDR3 nucleotides read TGCAGCGTTAGTCCAGCGGGAGTTGGGGGAGAGCAGTTCTTC.

The chain combines TRBV6-5 with TRBJ1-2; weak D call: TRBD1 (6 bases). V lost 2 bases and J lost 2, with 12 bases in between. The CDR3 contains 15 residues. Germline lookup yields CDR1 MNHEY and CDR2 SVGAGI. CDR3 bases: TGTGCCAGCAGTTACACTCGGGGGGCCAACTATGGCTACACCTTC. Encoded protein: CASSYTRGANYGYTF.

This clone was detected ten times or more. The chain uses TRBV10-3 and TRBJ1-6; TRBD1 matches at 9 bases. CDR3 length equals 14 residues. V was clipped by 5 bases and J by 8 bases; unmatched bases: 4. Germline assignment: CDR1 ENHRY and CDR2 SYGVKD. For the CDR3, the DNA is TGTGCCATCAGTCCGGGACAGGGAGATTCACCCCTCCACTTT. Protein product: CAISPGQGDSPLHF.

The chain couples TRBV2 to TRBJ2-3, with 7 nucleotides matching TRBD1. V lost 6 bases, J lost 3 bases, and 6 bases stayed unmatched. The germline V gene has CDR1 SNHLY and CDR2 FYNNEI. The CDR3 totals 14 residues. In nucleotides, the CDR3 is TGTGCCAGCAGGACCGGGACAGTGACAGATACGCAGTATTTT. Protein sequence: CASRTGTVTDTQYF.

The chain combines TRBV11-2 with TRBJ2-7, with D possibly matching TRBD2 (6 bases). The CDR3 sequence is 14 residues long. From germline, CDR1 is SGHAT and CDR2 FQNNGV. V gave up 1 base and J gave up 3 bases, with 10 bases separating them. The CDR3, as DNA: TGTGCCAGCAGCTTAGGGGGGGAGGACTACGAGCAGTACTTC. Its translation: CASSLGGEDYEQYF.

The chain has TRBV30 and TRBJ1-1, with a possible D match to TRBD1 (5 bases). Germline lookup yields CDR1 GTSNPN and CDR2 SVGIG (reference sequence). V gave up 0 bases and J gave up 0 bases, with 8 bases separating them. The CDR3 has 14 residues. CDR3 in DNA: TGTGCCTGGAGTGTACGACAGCTGAACACTGAAGCTTTCTTT. It encodes CAWSVRQLNTEAFF. Full variable domain (missing parts from reference TRBV30 and TRBJ1-1): SQTIHQWPATLVQPVGSPLSLECTVEGTSNPNLYWYRQAAGRGLQLLFYSVGIGQISSEVPQNLSASRPQDRQFILSSKKLLLSDSGFYLCAWSVRQLNTEAFFGQGTRLTVV.

This chain joins TRBV9 and TRBJ2-7; 8 positions agree with TRBD2. V was pared by 0 bases and J by 6 bases, with 2 bases of the junction left unmatched. CDR3 size: 13 residues. CDR1 and CDR2 (germline): SGDLS, YYNGEE. In nucleotides, the CDR3 is TGTGCCAGCAGCGTAGGTCTAGCGGGCGAGCAGTACTTC. Residues: CASSVGLAGEQYF.

The chain combines TRBV11-2 with TRBJ2-3; TRBD1 matches at 8 bases. The CDR3 extends over 17 amino acids. Germline CDR1 is SGHAT and CDR2 is FQNNGV. V lost 2 bases, J lost 6 bases, and 13 bases stayed unmatched. The CDR3 sequence: CASSLKGTGTGSDTQYF. CDR3 nucleotide sequence: TGTGCCAGCAGCTTAAAAGGCACCGGGACAGGCAGCGATACGCAGTATTTT.

The V and J genes are TRBV5-1 and TRBJ2-2; tentatively, D is TRBD1 (6 bases). Germline CDR1 reads SGHRS; CDR2 reads YFSETQ. The CDR3 runs 15 residues. The V end lost 4 bases, the J end lost 0 bases, and 10 bases lay between the germline ends. The CDR3 coding sequence is TGCGCCAGCAGCGTCCAGGGGCCGAACACCGGGGAGCTGTTTTTT. As protein: CASSVQGPNTGELFF. Based on the CDR3 plus reference TRBV5-1 and TRBJ2-2, the full variable domain is KAGVTQTPRYLIKTRGQQVTLSCSPISGHRSVSWYQQTPGQGLQFLFEYFSETQRNKGNFPGRFSGRQFSNSRSEMNVSTLELGDSALYLCASSVQGPNTGELFFGEGSRLTVL.

The chain has TRBV4-3 and TRBJ2-2; TRBD1 matches at 8 bases. The CDR3 has 16 amino acids. The V segment lost 8 bases and the J segment 0 bases; nucleotides outside the gene matches: 8. Germline-derived CDR1 and CDR2 are LGHNA and YSLEER. CDR3 nucleotide sequence: TGCGCCAGCCTCGACAGGGGCCGCACGAACACCGGGGAGCTGTTTTTT. It translates to CASLDRGRTNTGELFF.

The chain has TRBV4-2 and TRBJ2-2, with no clear D. The CDR3 length is 14 residues. The V gene lost 0 bases and the J gene lost 9 bases, with 11 bases spanning the gap. Germline assignment: CDR1 LGHNA and CDR2 YNFKEQ. The CDR3 DNA sequence: TGTGCCAGCAGCCAAGACTCCCTCTTCTGGGAGCTGTTTTTT. It specifies CASSQDSLFWELFF.

V gene TRBV7-2 combines with J gene TRBJ2-2; D remains ambiguous. The CDR3 is 14 residues long. The ends were cut back, 3 bases at V and 6 bases at J, with 11 bases in the middle. The germline gives CDR1 SGHTA, CDR2 FQGNSA. The CDR3 DNA reads TGTGCCAGCAGCTTCCAACAGCCCCCCGGGGAGCTGTTTTTT. Its protein product is CASSFQQPPGELFF.

The V gene is TRBV30, the J gene TRBJ2-7; TRBD1 agrees at 7 bases. The CDR3 totals 14 residues. Looked up from germline, CDR1 is GTSNPN and CDR2 is SVGIG (reference sequence). V trimming: 7 bases; J trimming: 0 bases; junction bases outside the gene matches: 9. Written as DNA, the CDR3 is TGTGCCTTCGCCGGGACAGAAATCTCCTACGAGCAGTACTTC. Protein: CAFAGTEISYEQYF.

V gene TRBV4-3 combines with J gene TRBJ2-5, with 7 bases aligning to TRBD2. V was pared by 0 bases and J by 4 bases, with 5 bases of the junction left unmatched. The CDR3 spans 15 residues. CDR1 LGHNA and CDR2 YSLEER come from the germline V gene. Here the CDR3 reads CASSQDQGGPETQYF. The CDR3 coding sequence is TGCGCCAGCAGCCAAGATCAGGGAGGGCCAGAGACCCAGTACTTC.

The chain links TRBV25-1 to TRBJ2-6; possible D gene TRBD2, 5 bases. V gave up 6 bases and J gave up 0 bases, with 12 bases separating them. The V gene's germline CDR1 is MGHDK and CDR2 SYGVNS. This CDR3 region has 16 residues. CDR3 nucleotides: TGTGCCAGCAGGAGGACCGGGAACTCTGGGGCCAACGTCCTGACTTTC. Protein product: CASRRTGNSGANVLTF.

V usage is TRBV30 and J usage is TRBJ2-1; D unresolved. The V gene lost 1 base and the J gene lost 4 bases, with 5 bases spanning the gap. CDR3 size: 12 residues. CDR1 is GTSNPN, CDR2 SVGIG, per germline (reference sequence). The CDR3 nucleotides read TGTGCCTGGAGTGCGTTATACAATGAGCAGTTCTTC. Residues: CAWSALYNEQFF.

Only one count was recorded for this clone. The rearrangement joins TRBV28 to TRBJ1-2; D possibly corresponds to TRBD1 (5 bases). Trimming removed 7 bases from V and 6 bases from J, with 12 bases in between. The CDR3 has 12 amino acids. Germline assignment: CDR1 MDHEN and CDR2 SYDVKM. CDR3 residues: CASNSGGHGYTF. The CDR3 DNA reads TGTGCCAGCAACTCGGGGGGTCATGGCTACACCTTC.

This chain uses TRBV30 with TRBJ2-7; no firm D call. CDR1 GTSNPN and CDR2 SVGIG come from the germline V gene (reference sequence). V lost 0 bases and J lost 10, with 7 bases in between. This CDR3 spans 10 amino acids. The CDR3 is CAWSVISQYF. The CDR3 DNA sequence: TGTGCCTGGAGTGTTATTAGCCAGTACTTC.

This clone has a single count. The chain is built from TRBV21-1 and TRBJ1-5; the listed D gene, TRBD1, was not tested against the DNA. TRBV21-1 is a documented pseudogene. There are 18 residues in the CDR3. The DNA for the CDR3 is TGTGCCAGCATCGTAGGACAGGGAGGGGGTTATAGCAATCAGCCCCAGCATTTT. Amino acids: CASIVGQGGGYSNQPQHF.

J is TRBJ2-7 and V is TRBV7-9, with 8 positions matching TRBD1. CDR1 is SEHNR and CDR2 is FQNEAQ in the germline V gene (reference sequence). There are 15 residues in the CDR3. J was trimmed by 4 bases and V by 5 bases; bases with no gene match: 10. CDR3 bases: TGTGCCAGCAGCGGAAGCCTCGACAGGGGTTACGAGCAGTACTTC. The encoded protein is CASSGSLDRGYEQYF.

The CDR3 loop reads CATSRDRNSNQPQHF. DNA of the CDR3: TGTGCCACCAGCAGAGATAGAAATAGCAATCAGCCCCAGCATTTT. This chain uses TRBV15 with TRBJ1-5, with D hard to call. The germline CDR1 and CDR2 sequences are LNHNV and YYDKDF (reference sequence). The CDR3 is 15 amino acids. Trimming pared 0 bases from V and 0 bases from J, leaving 6 bases between.

The rearrangement joins TRBV14 to TRBJ2-7; 8 bases are a match to TRBD1. The V gene's germline CDR1 is SGHDN and CDR2 FVKESK. The CDR3 runs 14 residues. V trimming: 4 bases; J trimming: 3 bases; junction bases outside the gene matches: 5. Here the CDR3 reads CASSPGQGRYEQYF. In nucleotides, the CDR3 is TGTGCCAGCAGCCCTGGACAGGGACGCTACGAGCAGTACTTC.

CDR3 protein: CASSRDPGGFYEQYF. For the CDR3, the DNA is TGTGCCAGCAGTCGGGATCCAGGGGGTTTCTACGAGCAGTACTTC. The chain employs TRBV6-5 and TRBJ2-7; 7 bases fit TRBD1. V trimming: 5 bases; J trimming: 3 bases; junction bases outside the gene matches: 10. CDR1 and CDR2 from the germline V gene are MNHEY and SVGAGI. The length of the CDR3 is 15 residues.

The rearrangement joins TRBV19 to TRBJ1-2; TRBD1 aligns across 7 bases. The CDR3 sequence is 15 residues long. Germline values: CDR1 LNHDA, CDR2 SQIVND (reference sequence). The junction had 11 bases not matched to a gene; V was cut back by 7 bases and J by 3 bases. CDR3 protein: CASILQGLRDYGYTF. The CDR3 DNA reads TGTGCCAGTATTCTACAGGGGCTTAGGGACTATGGCTACACCTTC.